This entry lists 20 T cell receptor beta chains sequenced from one sample in a study of T-cell memory formation after mild COVID-19. TCRdb re-analysed the 5' RACE reads in MiXCR, keeping a single row per CDR3 protein. The sample includes 350,000 to 550,000 distinct CDR3 sequences, 18% of them seen just once. The sequencing input was PBMCs or a T cell subset sorted from them (not recorded which). The receptor set was obtained from a man in his late teens or twenties who had mild COVID-19 (a few samples of this study predate the infection). Cell type and time point are not known.

The rearrangement links TRBV7-3 to TRBJ2-3; 7 bases align to TRBD2. This CDR3 spans 17 amino acids. J gave up 4 bases and V 0 bases, and 10 bases lay outside the gene matches. Germline CDR1 SGHTA, CDR2 FQGTGA. In DNA form, the CDR3 reads TGTGCCAGCAGCTTAACGTTGGGGGGGAACCTACCAGATACGCAGTATTTT. Translation gives CASSLTLGGNLPDTQYF.

This rearrangement joins TRBV5-1 to TRBJ1-2; D is undetermined. Trimming pared 2 bases from V and 6 bases from J, leaving 11 bases between. The CDR3 sequence is 13 residues long. Germline V CDR1 and CDR2: SGHRS, YFSETQ. CDR3 DNA sequence: TGCGCCAGCAGCTTAACCGGGAGTAATGGCTACACCTTC. This sequence encodes CASSLTGSNGYTF.

This clonotype was counted many times. The V gene is TRBV5-1, the J gene TRBJ1-1; D call uncertain. This CDR3 contains 15 residues. The germline CDR1 and CDR2 sequences are SGHRS and YFSETQ. Trimming shortened V by 4 bases and J by 2 bases, and 15 bases separated the two germline ends. CDR3 sequence (DNA): TGCGCCAGCAGCGTAACTGACACCTTTAACACTGAAGCTTTCTTT. Translated, it gives CASSVTDTFNTEAFF. The complete variable domain, with remaining parts taken from reference TRBV5-1 and TRBJ1-1, reads KAGVTQTPRYLIKTRGQQVTLSCSPISGHRSVSWYQQTPGQGLQFLFEYFSETQRNKGNFPGRFSGRQFSNSRSEMNVSTLELGDSALYLCASSVTDTFNTEAFFGQGTRLTVV.

The chain carries TRBV6-6 and TRBJ1-1; D unclear. This CDR3 contains 14 residues. V lost 4 bases, J lost 3 bases, and 12 bases lay in between. The germline CDR1 and CDR2 sequences are MNHNY and SVGAGI (reference sequence). CDR3 bases: TGTGCCAGCAGTTGGACCTCCGAGGACACTGAAGCTTTCTTT. Encoded protein: CASSWTSEDTEAFF.

This clonotype was detected a few times. The chain carries TRBV11-2 and TRBJ1-2; 8 bases are a match to TRBD1. The V segment lost 5 bases and the J segment 5 bases; nucleotides outside the gene matches: 13. This CDR3 contains 16 residues. Per germline, CDR1 SGHAT and CDR2 FQNNGV. CDR3: CASSPNKDRDVYGYTF. In DNA, the CDR3 is TGTGCCAGCAGCCCGAACAAGGACAGGGACGTTTATGGCTACACCTTC.

The table lists this clonotype with a few counts. The V and J genes are TRBV7-2 and TRBJ2-3; D unresolved. The germline V gene encodes CDR1 SGHTA and CDR2 FQGNSA. Trimming shortened V by 4 bases and J by 1 base, and 12 bases separated the two germline ends. CDR3 size: 15 residues. CDR3 protein: CASSSRGRRTDTQYF. As DNA, the CDR3 is TGTGCCAGCAGCTCAAGAGGCAGACGCACAGATACGCAGTATTTT.

This clonotype was found many times. V is TRBV11-2 and J is TRBJ2-2; maybe TRBD1 (6 bases). Germline V gene data show CDR1 as SGHAT and CDR2 as FQNNGV. V was cut by 5 bases and J by 0 bases, with 16 bases left in between. The CDR3 is made up of 17 amino acids. CDR3 protein: CASSPGGQFANTGELFF. CDR3 coding DNA: TGTGCCAGCAGCCCCGGCGGACAGTTCGCGAACACCGGGGAGCTGTTTTTT.

A few counts support this clonotype. The chain recombines TRBV7-2 with TRBJ2-2; D ambiguous. The CDR3 is 16 amino acids. The V gene's germline CDR1 is SGHTA and CDR2 FQGNSA. V gave up 5 bases and J gave up 5 bases, with 18 bases separating them. The DNA of the CDR3 is TGTGCCAGCAGCCCCGCCGCACAGAGACAAACCGGGGAGCTGTTTTTT. Translation gives CASSPAAQRQTGELFF.

This chain connects TRBV12-5 to TRBJ2-1; the D is unclear. The CDR3 has 11 amino acids. The V gene lost 1 base and the J gene lost 15 bases, with 10 bases spanning the gap. CDR1 is LGHNT and CDR2 is FRNRAP in the germline V gene. DNA of the CDR3: TGTGCTAGTGGTTTGGGTCAAGTGCGGTTCTTC. It encodes CASGLGQVRFF. Based on the CDR3 plus reference TRBV12-5 and TRBJ2-1, the full variable domain is DARVTQTPRHKVTEMGQEVTMRCQPILGHNTVFWYRQTMMQGLELLAYFRNRAPLDDSGMPKDRFSAEMPDATLATLKIQPSEPRDSAVYFCASGLGQVRFFGPGTRLTVL.

A few counts support this clonotype. The V and J genes are TRBV3-1 and TRBJ1-1, with D perhaps TRBD1 (6 bases). Deletions cut 4 bases from V and 2 bases from J, with 20 bases between. This CDR3 has 17 amino acids. CDR1 LGHDT and CDR2 YNNKEL come from the germline V gene (reference sequence). The chain's CDR3 is CASSPPRGRGYNTEAFF. As DNA, the CDR3 is TGTGCCAGCAGCCCCCCACGGGGGCGAGGGTATAACACTGAAGCTTTCTTT.

At least ten counts were recorded for this clonotype. The chain links TRBV20-1 to TRBJ2-7; D remains ambiguous. CDR3 size: 12 residues. V was clipped by 3 bases and J by 1 base, with 7 bases between them. CDR1 DFQATT and CDR2 SNEGSKA come from the germline V gene (reference sequence). The CDR3 here is CSASGRSYEQYF. The CDR3 DNA reads as TGCAGTGCTAGCGGAAGGTCCTACGAGCAGTACTTC.

This clonotype appeared a single time. The V and J genes are TRBV3-1 and TRBJ2-4; 14 positions match TRBD2. The CDR3 covers 14 residues. Germline V gives CDR1 LGHDT, CDR2 YNNKEL (reference sequence). After removal of 1 base from V and 13 bases from J, the junction contained 3 bases not matched to a gene. The CDR3 bases are TGTGCCAGCAGCCAAGGACTAGCGGGGGGGCCCCAGTACTTC. It yields the protein CASSQGLAGGPQYF.

V and J are TRBV7-3 and TRBJ1-6; a possible D gene is TRBD1 (5 bases). V lost 5 bases and J lost 8, with 10 bases in between. The CDR3 is 13 amino acids. Germline CDR1 is SGHTA and CDR2 is FQGTGA. Here the CDR3 DNA reads TGTGCCAGCAGCAATGGGGCTTATTCACCCCTCCACTTT. Translation: CASSNGAYSPLHF.

This rearrangement joins TRBV11-2 to TRBJ1-2; no clear D. There are 14 residues in the CDR3. The germline gives CDR1 SGHAT, CDR2 FQNNGV. V dropped 4 bases and J dropped 4 bases, with 13 bases sitting between them. Here the CDR3 reads CASSSGNGRYGYTF. The CDR3 nucleotides read TGTGCCAGCAGCTCCGGAAACGGACGCTATGGCTACACCTTC.

This clonotype was observed a handful of times. V usage is TRBV18 and J usage is TRBJ2-5, with 7 bases aligning to TRBD2. The V and J ends lost 4 bases and 1 base, in that order; junction bases with no gene match: 9. Per germline, CDR1 KGHSH and CDR2 LQKENI. This CDR3 spans 16 amino acids. The CDR3 here is CASSLTTSIGQETQYF. CDR3 in DNA: TGTGCCAGCTCACTGACGACTAGCATTGGCCAAGAGACCCAGTACTTC.

V and J are TRBV20-1 and TRBJ2-5; the match to TRBD1 covers 9 bases. Germline CDR1 DFQATT, CDR2 SNEGSKA (reference sequence). CDR3 size: 14 residues. V was clipped by 1 base and J by 4 bases; unmatched bases: 4. CDR3 DNA sequence: TGCAGTGCTAGAGGGGGACAGGGACTAGAGACCCAGTACTTC. It is translated as CSARGGQGLETQYF.

In its sample, this clonotype was seen a few times. The DNA of the CDR3 is TGCAGTGCATCCCCTAATCAAGGGGAACCTGGGGCCAACGTCCTGACTTTC. Protein sequence: CSASPNQGEPGANVLTF. V is TRBV20-1 and J is TRBJ2-6; D perhaps matches TRBD1 (5 bases). Trimming removed 6 bases at V and 2 bases at J, with 20 bases between. This CDR3 contains 17 residues. Germline V CDR1 and CDR2: DFQATT, SNEGSKA (reference sequence).

This clonotype was observed a few times. This chain joins TRBV5-4 and TRBJ1-1; maybe TRBD1 (6 bases). In germline, CDR1 is SGHNT, CDR2 YYREEE (reference sequence). CDR3 size: 14 residues. The V end was cut by 4 bases, the J end by 5 bases, with 15 bases between. The CDR3: CASSAQGWGTEAFF. For the CDR3, the DNA is TGTGCCAGCAGCGCGCAGGGGTGGGGAACTGAAGCTTTCTTT.

The V and J genes are TRBV7-9 and TRBJ2-3; a possible D gene is TRBD1 (7 bases). This CDR3 region has 15 residues. Trimming removed 5 bases at V and 3 bases at J, with 15 bases between. Germline CDR1 SEHNR, CDR2 FQNEAQ (reference sequence). The CDR3 bases are TGTGCCAGCAGCACTCGACAGGGAGGTACAGATACGCAGTATTTT. Its translation is CASSTRQGGTDTQYF.

This clonotype was counted between two and nine times. This chain joins TRBV29-1 and TRBJ2-4; perhaps TRBD1 as D (5 bases). The CDR3 has 13 residues. Germline lookup yields CDR1 SQVTM and CDR2 ANQGSEA. The germline V and J ends were trimmed by 3 bases and 8 bases, with 14 bases remaining between them. For the CDR3, the DNA is TGCAGCGTTGACGACAGTACGTCCTACATTCAGTACTTC. Translation: CSVDDSTSYIQYF.